Presented here are 18 T cell receptor beta chains from one specimen sequenced in a study of spatial heterogeneity in lung cancer. TCRdb processed the 5' RACE reads anew with MiXCR; each CDR3 protein has one entry. The sample gives about 50,000 distinct CDR3 sequences, 6% to 9.5% of which show up once; about 13% is in the top ten. This sample's time point: sample taken at primary tumor resection. No cells were sorted before sequencing. The whole RNA sequenced was extracted from tumor, nontumor lung or frozen PBMC. The sequencing used PBMCs, collected at surgery. The receptors here all came from a female donor with early-stage non-small cell lung cancer.

The chain recombines TRBV6-6 with TRBJ1-2, with 7 bases matching TRBD1. The CDR3 consists of 15 residues. CDR1 and CDR2 from the germline V gene are MNHNY and SVGAGI (reference sequence). After removal of 5 bases from V and 4 bases from J, the junction contained 10 bases not matched to a gene. The CDR3 DNA follows: TGTGCCAGCAGTCCTACCGGGGACAGATTCTATGGCTACACCTTC. It specifies CASSPTGDRFYGYTF.

This clonotype has more than one count but fewer than ten. The rearrangement uses TRBV20-1 and TRBJ1-1; a weak D match, TRBD1 (5 bases). Germline-derived CDR1 and CDR2 are DFQATT and SNEGSKA (reference sequence). Trimming cost V 3 bases and J 3 bases, with 11 bases left between them. This CDR3 region has 13 residues. CDR3 in DNA: TGCAGTGCTAGCCGGGGCCGGGACACTGAAGCTTTCTTT. As protein: CSASRGRDTEAFF.

The V gene is TRBV20-1, the J gene TRBJ1-2, with 7 bases aligning to TRBD1. The length of the CDR3 is 16 residues. The germline V gene encodes CDR1 DFQATT and CDR2 SNEGSKA (reference sequence). With V trimmed by 0 bases and J by 7 bases, 14 bases remained unmatched. In nucleotides, the CDR3 is TGCAGTGCTAGAGATCGAGAGACAGGGAAAAGGGGTGGCTACACCTTC. Protein: CSARDRETGKRGGYTF.

The V and J genes are TRBV12-3 or TRBV12-4 and TRBJ2-7, with 8 bases fitting TRBD1. The CDR3 spans 12 residues. J lost 7 bases, V lost 6 bases, and 5 bases had no gene match. The CDR3 is CASSHRQGEQYF. Written as DNA, the CDR3 is TGTGCCAGCAGCCACCGACAGGGGGAGCAGTACTTC.

This clonotype was seen many times. The V gene is TRBV4-3, the J gene TRBJ1-2; D may be TRBD1 (5 bases). The CDR3 consists of 14 residues. Looked up from germline, CDR1 is LGHNA and CDR2 is YSLEER. The V and J ends lost 0 bases and 3 bases respectively, with 8 bases between them. The CDR3: CASSQERGYYGYTF. The CDR3 bases are TGCGCCAGCAGCCAAGAACGGGGGTACTATGGCTACACCTTC.

The chain uses TRBV2 and TRBJ2-1; D perhaps matches TRBD1 (7 bases). Germline CDR1 and CDR2: SNHLY and FYNNEI. V lost 5 bases and J lost 8, with 22 bases in between. The CDR3 covers 16 residues. The CDR3 is CASSYRGLERGDEQFF. CDR3 nucleotide sequence: TGTGCCAGCAGTTACAGGGGTCTCGAACGCGGGGATGAGCAGTTCTTC.

This clonotype showed up just a few times. The chain is built from TRBV27 and TRBJ1-2; D is possibly TRBD1 (6 bases). Germline CDR1 MNHEY, CDR2 SMNVEV (reference sequence). The CDR3 runs 17 residues. The ends were cut back, 4 bases at V and 4 bases at J, with 22 bases in the middle. The CDR3 coding sequence is TGTGCCAGCAGTTCCGCAGTACAGACAGGCTATATCTATGGCTACACCTTC. Amino acid sequence: CASSSAVQTGYIYGYTF.

The V call is TRBV9, the J call TRBJ2-3, with a possible D match to TRBD2 (5 bases). CDR3 length equals 14 residues. Per germline, CDR1 SGDLS and CDR2 YYNGEE. V shed 3 bases and J shed 4 bases, with 12 bases lying between them. CDR3 coding DNA: TGTGCCAGCAGCGCGAGGGTGGCGGCAGATACGCAGTATTTT. Its protein product is CASSARVAADTQYF.

CDR3 coding DNA: TGTGCCAGCAGTGGGGGACAGGAAAAACTGTTTTTT. Amino acids: CASSGGQEKLFF. The V gene is TRBV25-1, the J gene TRBJ1-4, with 7 bases identical to TRBD1. With 4 bases clipped from V and 8 bases from J, the junction kept 1 base outside the gene matches. The CDR3 is made up of 12 amino acids. From germline, CDR1 is MGHDK and CDR2 SYGVNS. Complete variable domain (other parts from reference TRBV25-1 and TRBJ1-4): EADIYQTPRYLVIGTGKKITLECSQTMGHDKMYWYQQDPGMELHLIHYSYGVNSTEKGDLSSESTVSRIRTEHFPLTLESARPSHTSQYLCASSGGQEKLFFGSGTQLSVL.

The chain links TRBV7-2 to TRBJ2-7; TRBD1 matches 7 bases. The CDR3 loop spans 14 amino acids. V lost 5 bases and J lost 5; bases outside the gene matches: 9. The V gene's germline CDR1 is SGHTA and CDR2 FQGNSA. CDR3 protein: CASSVRDSRDEQYF. CDR3 coding DNA: TGTGCCAGCAGCGTCCGGGACAGCAGGGACGAGCAGTACTTC. The full variable domain, with the rest looked up from reference TRBV7-2 and TRBJ2-7, is GAGVSQSPSNKVTEKGKDVELRCDPISGHTALYWYRQSLGQGLEFLIYFQGNSAPDKSGLPSDRFSAERTGGSVSTLTIQRTQQEDSAVYLCASSVRDSRDEQYFGPGTRLTVT.

Many counts were recorded for this clonotype. The chain links TRBV27 to TRBJ2-2; D might be TRBD1 (5 bases). CDR1 is MNHEY, CDR2 SMNVEV, per germline (reference sequence). The CDR3 sequence is 17 residues long. The ends were cut back, 2 bases at V and 4 bases at J, with 17 bases in the middle. The CDR3 loop is CASSLSWTPQRTGELFF. The CDR3 DNA reads as TGTGCCAGCAGTTTAAGTTGGACACCACAGCGCACCGGGGAGCTGTTTTTT.

This clonotype appeared a few times. The chain employs TRBV18 and TRBJ2-1; 10 bases are a match to TRBD2. The CDR3 length is 17 residues. V shed 1 base, J shed 0 bases, and the junction held 3 bases outside the gene matches. Germline V CDR1 and CDR2: KGHSH, LQKENI. The CDR3 reads CASSPLPSGSSYNEQFF. The CDR3 bases are TGTGCCAGCTCACCACTTCCTAGCGGGAGCTCCTACAATGAGCAGTTCTTC.

This chain uses TRBV3-1 with TRBJ2-5, with D unresolved. V lost 1 base, J lost 4 bases, and 13 bases lay in between. This CDR3 is 15 amino acids long. Germline CDR1 reads LGHDT; CDR2 reads YNNKEL (reference sequence). The CDR3 reads CASSQVPREGETQYF. The CDR3 nucleotides are TGTGCCAGCAGCCAAGTGCCTAGGGAAGGAGAGACCCAGTACTTC.

There are many counts of this clonotype. CDR3 residues: CASHRANEQFF. The DNA of the CDR3 is TGTGCCAGCCACAGGGCGAATGAGCAGTTCTTC. V is TRBV6-6 and J is TRBJ2-1; weak D call: TRBD1 (6 bases). The V and J ends lost 8 bases and 7 bases respectively, with 9 bases between them. Germline V gene lookup returns CDR1 MNHNY and CDR2 SVGAGI (reference sequence). The CDR3 runs to 11 residues.

This clonotype appeared a few times. The chain links TRBV20-1 to TRBJ2-7; either TRBD1 or TRBD2 may supply D (7 bases each). The CDR3 runs 15 residues. Trimming took off 7 bases at V and 0 bases at J, with 19 bases between the two ends. The germline V gene encodes CDR1 DFQATT and CDR2 SNEGSKA (reference sequence). CDR3 in DNA: TGCAGTGGAACCAGGGGGACTATTGACTCCTACGAGCAGTACTTC. Its protein product is CSGTRGTIDSYEQYF.

This clonotype showed up just once. A much larger clonotype is one base distant, so this may be a read error. CDR3 DNA: TGTGACAGCAGTCCAGGGTCTTCAGACGGGCAGCCCCAGCATTTT. It encodes CDSSPGSSDGQPQHF. This sequence joins TRBV2 and TRBJ1-5, with D perhaps TRBD1 (5 bases). Germline lookup yields CDR1 SNHLY and CDR2 FYNNEI. The CDR3 consists of 15 residues.

V gene TRBV10-2 combines with J gene TRBJ1-6; TRBD1 aligns across 10 bases. CDR3 size: 13 residues. CDR1 is WSHSY and CDR2 is SAAADI in the germline V gene. V shed 8 bases, J shed 10 bases, and the junction held 5 bases outside the gene matches. The CDR3 here is CASLGQGESPLHF. For the CDR3, the DNA is TGCGCCAGCCTTGGACAGGGGGAATCACCCCTCCACTTT.

This clonotype occurred many times. The rearrangement joins TRBV5-1 to TRBJ2-3, with 12 bases matching TRBD2. The germline gives CDR1 SGHRS, CDR2 YFSETQ. The V and J ends lost 4 bases and 3 bases, in that order; junction bases with no gene match: 3. This CDR3 region has 15 residues. CDR3 nucleotides: TGCGCCAGCAGCATAACTAGCGGGGGGACAGATACGCAGTATTTT. Encoded protein: CASSITSGGTDTQYF.